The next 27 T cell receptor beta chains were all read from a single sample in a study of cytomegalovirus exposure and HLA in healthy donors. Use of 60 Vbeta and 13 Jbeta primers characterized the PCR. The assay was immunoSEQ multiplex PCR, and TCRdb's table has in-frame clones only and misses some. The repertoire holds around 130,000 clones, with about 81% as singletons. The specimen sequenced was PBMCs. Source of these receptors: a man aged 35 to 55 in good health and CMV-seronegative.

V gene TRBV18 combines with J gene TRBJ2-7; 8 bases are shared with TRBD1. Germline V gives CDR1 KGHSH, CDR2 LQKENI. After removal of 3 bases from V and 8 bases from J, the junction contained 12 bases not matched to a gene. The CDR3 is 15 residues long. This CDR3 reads CASSPPTGGVVQQYF. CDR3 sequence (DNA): TGTGCCAGCTCACCCCCTACAGGGGGAGTCGTGCAGCAGTACTTC.

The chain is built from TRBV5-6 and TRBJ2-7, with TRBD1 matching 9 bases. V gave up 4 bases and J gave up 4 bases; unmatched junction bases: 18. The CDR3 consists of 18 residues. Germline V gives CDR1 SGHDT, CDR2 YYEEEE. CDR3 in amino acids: CASSPGLIAGTGRYEQYF. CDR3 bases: TGTGCCAGCAGCCCCGGACTGATCGCGGGGACAGGGCGGTACGAGCAGTACTTC. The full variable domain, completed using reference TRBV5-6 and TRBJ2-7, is DAGVTQSPTHLIKTRGQQVTLRCSPKSGHDTVSWYQQALGQGPQFIFQYYEEEERQRGNFPDRFSGHQFPNYSSELNVNALLLGDSALYLCASSPGLIAGTGRYEQYFGPGTRLTVT.

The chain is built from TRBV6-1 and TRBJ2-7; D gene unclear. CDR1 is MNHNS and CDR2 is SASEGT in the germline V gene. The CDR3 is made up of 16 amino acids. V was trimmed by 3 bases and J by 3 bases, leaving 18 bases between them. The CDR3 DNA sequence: TGTGCCAGCAGTGACATGATCCGGTACGAGAACTACGAGCAGTACTTC. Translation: CASSDMIRYENYEQYF.

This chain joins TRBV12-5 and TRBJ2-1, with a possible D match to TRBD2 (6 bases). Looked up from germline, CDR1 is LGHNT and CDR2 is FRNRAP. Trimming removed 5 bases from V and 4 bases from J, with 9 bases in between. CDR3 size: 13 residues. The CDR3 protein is CASGPGGYNEQFF. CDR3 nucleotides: TGTGCTAGTGGTCCCGGGGGTTACAATGAGCAGTTCTTC.

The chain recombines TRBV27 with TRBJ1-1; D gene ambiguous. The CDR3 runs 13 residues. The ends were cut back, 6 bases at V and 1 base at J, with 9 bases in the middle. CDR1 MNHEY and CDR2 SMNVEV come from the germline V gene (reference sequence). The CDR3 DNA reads TGTGCCAGCAGGGTCCACACGAACACTGAAGCTTTCTTT. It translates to CASRVHTNTEAFF.

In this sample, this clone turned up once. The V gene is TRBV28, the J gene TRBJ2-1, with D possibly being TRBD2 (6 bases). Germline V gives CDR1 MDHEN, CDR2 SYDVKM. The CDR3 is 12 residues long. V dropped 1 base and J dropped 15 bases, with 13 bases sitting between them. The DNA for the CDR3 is TGTGCCAGCAGTTTATCCCGGGAGCCCCTGTTCTTC. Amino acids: CASSLSREPLFF.

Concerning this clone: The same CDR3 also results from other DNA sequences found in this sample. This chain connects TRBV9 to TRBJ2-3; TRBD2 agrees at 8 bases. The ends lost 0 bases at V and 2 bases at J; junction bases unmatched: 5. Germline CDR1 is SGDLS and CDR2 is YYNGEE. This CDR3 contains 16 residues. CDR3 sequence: CASSVGSSGSTDTQYF. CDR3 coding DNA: TGTGCCAGCAGCGTAGGATCTAGCGGGTCCACAGATACGCAGTATTTT.

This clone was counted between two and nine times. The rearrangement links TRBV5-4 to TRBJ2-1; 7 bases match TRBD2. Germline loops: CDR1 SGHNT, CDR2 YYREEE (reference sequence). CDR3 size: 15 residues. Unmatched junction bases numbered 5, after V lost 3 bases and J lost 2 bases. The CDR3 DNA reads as TGTGCCAGCAGCTCTAGAGGGAGGGCCTACAATGAGCAGTTCTTC. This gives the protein CASSSRGRAYNEQFF.

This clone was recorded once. This CDR3 is CASSVAGGPRETQYF. The CDR3 DNA follows: TGTGCCAGCAGCGTAGCTGGGGGCCCGCGAGAGACCCAGTACTTC. This chain connects TRBV9 to TRBJ2-5; D is perhaps TRBD1 (6 bases). The ends were cut back, 0 bases at V and 4 bases at J, with 13 bases in the middle. Germline CDR1 and CDR2: SGDLS and YYNGEE. CDR3 length equals 15 residues.

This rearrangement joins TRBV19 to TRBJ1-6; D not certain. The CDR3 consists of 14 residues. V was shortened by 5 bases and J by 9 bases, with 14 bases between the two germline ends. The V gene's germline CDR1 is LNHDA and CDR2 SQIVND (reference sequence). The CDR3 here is CASSPQAKVSPLHF. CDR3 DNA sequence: TGTGCCAGTAGTCCGCAGGCCAAAGTTTCACCCCTCCACTTT.

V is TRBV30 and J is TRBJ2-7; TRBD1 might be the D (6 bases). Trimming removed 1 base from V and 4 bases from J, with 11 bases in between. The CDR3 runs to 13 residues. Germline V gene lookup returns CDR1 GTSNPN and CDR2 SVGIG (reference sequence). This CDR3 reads CAWSDRVIYEQYF. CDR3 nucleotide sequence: TGTGCCTGGAGTGACAGGGTAATTTACGAGCAGTACTTC.

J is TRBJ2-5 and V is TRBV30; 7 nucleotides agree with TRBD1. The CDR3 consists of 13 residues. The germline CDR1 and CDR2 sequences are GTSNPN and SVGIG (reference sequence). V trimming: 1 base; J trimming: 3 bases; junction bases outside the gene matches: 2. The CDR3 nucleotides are TGTGCCTGGAGTGGGGGACAGAAAGAGACCCAGTACTTC. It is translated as CAWSGGQKETQYF.

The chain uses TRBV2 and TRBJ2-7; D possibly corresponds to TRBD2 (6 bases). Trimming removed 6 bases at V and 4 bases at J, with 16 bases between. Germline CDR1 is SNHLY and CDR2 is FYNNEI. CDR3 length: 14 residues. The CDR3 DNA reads TGTGCCAGCAGGGCTGGGGGGATGGGTTACGAGCAGTACTTC. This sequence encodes CASRAGGMGYEQYF. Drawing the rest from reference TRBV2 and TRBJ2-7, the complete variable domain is EPEVTQTPSHQVTQMGQEVILRCVPISNHLYFYWYRQILGQKVEFLVSFYNNEISEKSEIFDDQFSVERPDGSNFTLKIRSTKLEDSAMYFCASRAGGMGYEQYFGPGTRLTVT.

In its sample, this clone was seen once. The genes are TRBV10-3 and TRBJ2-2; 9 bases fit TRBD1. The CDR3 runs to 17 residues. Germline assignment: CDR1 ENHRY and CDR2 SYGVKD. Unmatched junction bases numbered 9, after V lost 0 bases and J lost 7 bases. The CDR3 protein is CAISESIQGAFNGELFF. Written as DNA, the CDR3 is TGTGCCATCAGTGAGTCGATACAGGGGGCGTTTAACGGGGAGCTGTTTTTT.

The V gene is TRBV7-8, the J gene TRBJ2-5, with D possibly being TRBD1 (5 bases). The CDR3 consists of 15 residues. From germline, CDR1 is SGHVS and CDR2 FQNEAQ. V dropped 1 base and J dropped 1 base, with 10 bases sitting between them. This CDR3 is CASSLGGSPQETQYF. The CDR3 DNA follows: TGTGCCAGCAGCTTAGGGGGCTCCCCCCAAGAGACCCAGTACTTC. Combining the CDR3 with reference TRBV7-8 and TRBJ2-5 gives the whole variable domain GAGVSQSPRYKVAKRGQDVALRCDPISGHVSLFWYQQALGQGPEFLTYFQNEAQLDKSGLPSDRFFAERPEGSVSTLKIQRTQQEDSAVYLCASSLGGSPQETQYFGPGTRLLVL.

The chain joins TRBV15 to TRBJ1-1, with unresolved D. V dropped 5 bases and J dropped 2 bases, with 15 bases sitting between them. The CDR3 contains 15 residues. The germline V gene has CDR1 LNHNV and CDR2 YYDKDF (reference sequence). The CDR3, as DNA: TGTGCCACCAGCGCCCGGAGAATACTTAACACTGAAGCTTTCTTT. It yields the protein CATSARRILNTEAFF.

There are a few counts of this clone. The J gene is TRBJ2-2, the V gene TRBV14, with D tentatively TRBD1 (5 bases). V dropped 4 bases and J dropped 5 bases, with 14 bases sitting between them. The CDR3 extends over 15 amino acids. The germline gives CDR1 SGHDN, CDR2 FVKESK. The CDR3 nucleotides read TGTGCCAGCAGCCGCGCAGGGCTGTATACCGGGGAGCTGTTTTTT. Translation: CASSRAGLYTGELFF.

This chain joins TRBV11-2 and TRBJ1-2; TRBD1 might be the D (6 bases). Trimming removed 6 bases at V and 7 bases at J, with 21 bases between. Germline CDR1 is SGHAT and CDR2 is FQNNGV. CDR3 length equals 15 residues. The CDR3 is CASRQWTVSLSGYTF. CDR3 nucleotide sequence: TGTGCCAGCAGGCAGTGGACAGTCAGTTTGAGTGGCTACACCTTC.

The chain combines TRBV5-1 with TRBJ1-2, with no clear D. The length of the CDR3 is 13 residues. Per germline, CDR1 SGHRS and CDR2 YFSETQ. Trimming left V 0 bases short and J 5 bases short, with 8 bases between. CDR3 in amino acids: CASSLVGVYGYTF. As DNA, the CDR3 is TGCGCCAGCAGCTTGGTGGGAGTATATGGCTACACCTTC. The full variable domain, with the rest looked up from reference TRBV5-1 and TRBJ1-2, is KAGVTQTPRYLIKTRGQQVTLSCSPISGHRSVSWYQQTPGQGLQFLFEYFSETQRNKGNFPGRFSGRQFSNSRSEMNVSTLELGDSALYLCASSLVGVYGYTFGSGTRLTVV.

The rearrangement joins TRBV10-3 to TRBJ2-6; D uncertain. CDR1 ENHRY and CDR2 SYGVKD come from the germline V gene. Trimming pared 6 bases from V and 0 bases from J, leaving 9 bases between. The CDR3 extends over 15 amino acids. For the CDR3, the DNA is TGTGCCATCAGGACGGAGTACTCTGGGGCCAACGTCCTGACTTTC. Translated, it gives CAIRTEYSGANVLTF.

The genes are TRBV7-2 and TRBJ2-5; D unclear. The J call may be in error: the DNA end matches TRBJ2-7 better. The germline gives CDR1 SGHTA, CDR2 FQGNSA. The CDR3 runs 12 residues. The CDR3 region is CASSLTDYEQYF. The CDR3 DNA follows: TGTGCCAGCAGCTTAACAGACTACGAGCAGTACTTC.

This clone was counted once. The CDR3 spells CASSAPRGRETQYF. The DNA for the CDR3 is TGTGCCAGCAGCGCACCTAGGGGGCGAGAGACCCAGTACTTC. This chain joins TRBV7-8 and TRBJ2-5, with 7 positions matching TRBD1. J was trimmed by 4 bases and V by 5 bases; bases with no gene match: 7. There are 14 residues in the CDR3. CDR1 and CDR2 from the germline V gene are SGHVS and FQNEAQ. Filled out from reference TRBV7-8 and TRBJ2-5, the complete variable domain reads GAGVSQSPRYKVAKRGQDVALRCDPISGHVSLFWYQQALGQGPEFLTYFQNEAQLDKSGLPSDRFFAERPEGSVSTLKIQRTQQEDSAVYLCASSAPRGRETQYFGPGTRLLVL.

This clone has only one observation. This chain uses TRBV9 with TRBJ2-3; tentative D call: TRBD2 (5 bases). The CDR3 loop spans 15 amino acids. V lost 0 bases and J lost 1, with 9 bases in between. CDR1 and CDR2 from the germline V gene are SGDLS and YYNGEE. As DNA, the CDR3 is TGTGCCAGCAGCGTAGGAGGGATTCGCACAGATACGCAGTATTTT. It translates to CASSVGGIRTDTQYF.

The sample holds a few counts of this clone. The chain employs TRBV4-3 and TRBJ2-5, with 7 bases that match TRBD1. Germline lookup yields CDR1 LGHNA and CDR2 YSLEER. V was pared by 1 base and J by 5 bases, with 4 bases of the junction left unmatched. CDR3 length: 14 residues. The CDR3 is CASSQGQGPETQYF. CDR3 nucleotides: TGCGCCAGCAGCCAAGGACAGGGTCCGGAGACCCAGTACTTC.

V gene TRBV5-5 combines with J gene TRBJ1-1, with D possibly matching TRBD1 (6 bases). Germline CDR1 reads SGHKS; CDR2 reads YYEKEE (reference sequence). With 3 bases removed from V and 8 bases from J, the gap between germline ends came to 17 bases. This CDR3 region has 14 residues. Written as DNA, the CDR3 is TGTGCCAGCAGCTCGCTAGTGACAGGCACCGAAGCTTTCTTT. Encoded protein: CASSSLVTGTEAFF.

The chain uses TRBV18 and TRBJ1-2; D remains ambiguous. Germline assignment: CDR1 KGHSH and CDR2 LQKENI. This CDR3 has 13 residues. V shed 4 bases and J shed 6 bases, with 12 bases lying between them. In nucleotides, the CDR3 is TGTGCCAGCTCACTGCTGGTGGGAGATGGCTACACCTTC. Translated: CASSLLVGDGYTF.

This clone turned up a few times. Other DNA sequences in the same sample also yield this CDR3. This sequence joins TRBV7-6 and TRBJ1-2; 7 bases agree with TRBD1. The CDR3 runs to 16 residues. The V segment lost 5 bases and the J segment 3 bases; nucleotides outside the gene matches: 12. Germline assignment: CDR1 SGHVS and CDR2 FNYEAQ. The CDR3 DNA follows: TGTGCCAGCAGCCCCTTTCTCCTGCAGGGGGACTATGGCTACACCTTC. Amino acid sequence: CASSPFLLQGDYGYTF.